The 9 T cell receptor beta chains below come from one sample, sequenced in a study of naive and memory T cell subsets. Two oligonucleotides, mixed equimolar, formed the beta constant-region primer covering TRBC1 and TRBC2. The ligated cDNA underwent four PCR rounds using SP2 and nested alpha and beta constant-region primers. In TCRdb, the UMI-ligation and nested PCR reads were re-called with MiXCR into one record per CDR3 protein. The sample shows about 23,000 distinct CDR3 sequences, more than 7% of them seen only once. Sequenced: central memory CD8+ T cells from blood. Every receptor here comes from a human donor in good health.

This clonotype was counted ten times or more. This chain connects TRBV6-4 to TRBJ1-1; 8 bases are shared with TRBD1. The CDR3 totals 18 residues. Germline CDR1 MRHNA, CDR2 SNTAGT. The J segment lost 7 bases and the V segment lost 4 bases, leaving 20 bases of the junction unmatched. CDR3 coding DNA: TGTGCCAGCAGTGCCCGGGGCATCCCAACAGGGGGAGGAGGTGAAGCTTTCTTT. Amino acids: CASSARGIPTGGGGEAFF.

V is TRBV20-1 and J is TRBJ1-1; 9 positions match TRBD1. This CDR3 region has 14 residues. J gave up 6 bases and V 0 bases, and 5 bases lay outside the gene matches. CDR1 DFQATT and CDR2 SNEGSKA come from the germline V gene (reference sequence). CDR3 region: CSARENRGQSEAFF. The CDR3 nucleotides are TGCAGTGCTAGAGAGAACAGGGGGCAATCTGAAGCTTTCTTT.

This clonotype was detected only a few times. J is TRBJ2-2 and V is TRBV7-9; 14 nucleotides line up with TRBD2. The length of the CDR3 is 19 residues. From germline, CDR1 is SEHNR and CDR2 FQNEAQ (reference sequence). V lost 3 bases, J lost 1 base, and 7 bases stayed unmatched. The CDR3 here is CASSFGLAGGPMNTGELFF. The CDR3 DNA follows: TGTGCCAGCAGCTTTGGACTAGCGGGAGGCCCAATGAACACCGGGGAGCTGTTTTTT.

The chain couples TRBV28 to TRBJ2-7; D ambiguous. Germline-derived CDR1 and CDR2 are MDHEN and SYDVKM. The germline V and J ends were trimmed by 6 bases and 3 bases, with 24 bases remaining between them. This CDR3 comprises 17 residues. The CDR3 nucleotides are TGTGCCAGCAGCCTACCCGGTGGGTTGGGAATTTACTACGAGCAGTACTTC. Translated: CASSLPGGLGIYYEQYF.

This clonotype has a count of ten or more. The V and J genes are TRBV11-2 and TRBJ2-3, with TRBD2 matching over 8 bases. V was clipped by 5 bases and J by 3 bases; unmatched bases: 7. CDR3 size: 15 residues. Germline V lookup: CDR1 SGHAT, CDR2 FQNNGV. The CDR3 spells CASSRIAGLTDTQYF. CDR3 DNA sequence: TGTGCCAGCAGCCGGATAGCGGGACTTACAGATACGCAGTATTTT.

The rearrangement uses TRBV6-1 and TRBJ2-7; no clear D gene. There are 13 residues in the CDR3. V was clipped by 6 bases and J by 3 bases, with 12 bases between them. Germline CDR1 and CDR2: MNHNS and SASEGT. Written as DNA, the CDR3 is TGTGCCAGCAGCCCTGGGCTGGTCTACGAGCAGTACTTC. This gives the protein CASSPGLVYEQYF.

This clonotype has more than one count but fewer than ten. Since the CDR3 does not end with the conserved phenylalanine or tryptophan, this likely comes from a read error. Because the CDR3's place on the DNA is in doubt, the DNA is left out and the CDR3 is given as listed by TCRdb. V is TRBV6-2 or TRBV6-3 and J is TRBJ2-1; TRBD1 is the table's D call, not checked against the DNA. The CDR3 spans 14 amino acids, including both terminal residues. Per germline, CDR1 MNHEY and CDR2 SVGEGT. CDR3: CARTRHPGKMSSSS.

This clonotype ranks as medium-sized. The V gene is TRBV9, the J gene TRBJ2-7, with 8 positions matching TRBD2. The CDR3 has 16 amino acids. Trimming removed 0 bases from V and 7 bases from J; junction bases left unmatched: 12. Germline CDR1 and CDR2: SGDLS and YYNGEE. CDR3 amino acids: CASSVGVAGGPGEQYF. In DNA, the CDR3 is TGTGCCAGCAGCGTAGGGGTCGCGGGAGGTCCCGGAGAGCAGTACTTC.

The genes are TRBV6-1 and TRBJ1-1; D uncertain. Germline CDR1 is MNHNS and CDR2 is SASEGT. The CDR3 totals 15 residues. Trimming took off 4 bases at V and 0 bases at J, with 12 bases between the two ends. The CDR3: CASSADPHMNTEAFF. The CDR3 DNA reads as TGTGCCAGCAGTGCTGACCCTCACATGAACACTGAAGCTTTCTTT.